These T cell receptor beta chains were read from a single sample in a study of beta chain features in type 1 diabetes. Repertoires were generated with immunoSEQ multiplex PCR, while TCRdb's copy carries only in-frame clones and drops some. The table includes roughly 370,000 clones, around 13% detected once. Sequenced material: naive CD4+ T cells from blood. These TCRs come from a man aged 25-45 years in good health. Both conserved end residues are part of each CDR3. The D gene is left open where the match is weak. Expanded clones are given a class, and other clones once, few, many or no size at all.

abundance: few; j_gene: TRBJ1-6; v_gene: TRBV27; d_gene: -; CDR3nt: TGTGCCAGCACCGTAGGCCTAGGGAATTCACCCCTCCACTTT; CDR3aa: CASTVGLGNSPLHF
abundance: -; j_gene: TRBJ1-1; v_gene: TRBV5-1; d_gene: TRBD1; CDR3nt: TGCGCCAGCAGCTCTGACAGGCACAGGGGTGAAGCTTTCTTT; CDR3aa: CASSSDRHRGEAFF
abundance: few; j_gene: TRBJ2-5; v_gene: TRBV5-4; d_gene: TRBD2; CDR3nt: TGTGCCAGCAGCCGGGCGAGACTAGCGGATCAACAGACCCAGTACTTC; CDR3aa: CASSRARLADQQTQYF
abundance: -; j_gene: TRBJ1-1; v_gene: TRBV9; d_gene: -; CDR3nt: TGTGCCAGCAGCAACGGTGTGGGCACTGAAGCTTTCTTT; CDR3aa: CASSNGVGTEAFF
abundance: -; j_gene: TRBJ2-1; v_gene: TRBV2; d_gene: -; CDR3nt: TGTGCCAGCGTTCAGGGAAATGAGCAGTTCTTC; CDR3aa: CASVQGNEQFF
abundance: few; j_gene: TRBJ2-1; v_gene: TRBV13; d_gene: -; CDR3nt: TGTGCCAGCAGCTTAGTAGGGAGTAGGTTTAATGAGCAGTTCTTC; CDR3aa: CASSLVGSRFNEQFF
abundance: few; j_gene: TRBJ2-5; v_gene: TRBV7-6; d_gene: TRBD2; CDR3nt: TGTGCCAGCAGCTTAGGCCTAGCGGGGGGGCAGGAGACCCAGTACTTC; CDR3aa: CASSLGLAGGQETQYF
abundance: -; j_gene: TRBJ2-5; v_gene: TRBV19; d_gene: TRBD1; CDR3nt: TGTGCCAGTAGTACCCGATTGACAGGGGAAGAGACCCAGTACTTC; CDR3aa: CASSTRLTGEETQYF
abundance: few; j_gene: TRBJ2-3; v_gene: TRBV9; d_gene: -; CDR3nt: TGTGCCAGCAGCGTAAGCACAGATACGCAGTATTTT; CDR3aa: CASSVSTDTQYF
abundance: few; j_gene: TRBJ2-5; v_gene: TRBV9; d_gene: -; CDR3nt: TGTGCCAGCAGCGTAGCCCGGGGAGGAGAGACCCAGTACTTC; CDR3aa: CASSVARGGETQYF
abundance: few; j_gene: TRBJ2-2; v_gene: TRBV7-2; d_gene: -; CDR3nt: TGTGCCAGCAGCTCCAAGCGGCTCACCGGGGAGCTGTTTTTT; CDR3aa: CASSSKRLTGELFF
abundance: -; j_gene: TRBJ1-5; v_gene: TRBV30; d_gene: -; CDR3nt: TGTGCCTGGAGTGTGGGGGGAGACCAGCCCCAGCATTTT; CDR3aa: CAWSVGGDQPQHF
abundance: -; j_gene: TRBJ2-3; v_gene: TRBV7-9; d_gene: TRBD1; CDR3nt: TGTGCCAGCAGGATCCCGGGACAGGAGCGCACAGATACGCAGTATTTT; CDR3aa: CASRIPGQERTDTQYF
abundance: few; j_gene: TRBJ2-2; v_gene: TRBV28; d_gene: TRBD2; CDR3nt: TGTGCCAGCAGTTACCCGGGACTACAAAGCTCAAGATCCGGGGAGCTGTTTTTT; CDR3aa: CASSYPGLQSSRSGELFF
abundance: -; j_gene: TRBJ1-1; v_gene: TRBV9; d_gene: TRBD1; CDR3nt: TGTGCCAGCAGCAGGGACAGGAACGCTGAAGCTTTCTTT; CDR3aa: CASSRDRNAEAFF
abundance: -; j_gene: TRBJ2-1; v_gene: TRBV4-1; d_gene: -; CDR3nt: TGCGCCAGCAGCTCGGGACTCACAAATGAGCAGTTCTTC; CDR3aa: CASSSGLTNEQFF
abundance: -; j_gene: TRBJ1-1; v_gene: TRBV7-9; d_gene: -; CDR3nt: TGTGCCAGCAGCTTCCCAGCCAGGAACACTGAAGCTTTCTTT; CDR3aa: CASSFPARNTEAFF
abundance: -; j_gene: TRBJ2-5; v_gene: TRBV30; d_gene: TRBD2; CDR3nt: TGTGCCTGGCGGCCGGGACTAGCCTACGGGACCCAGTACTTC; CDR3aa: CAWRPGLAYGTQYF
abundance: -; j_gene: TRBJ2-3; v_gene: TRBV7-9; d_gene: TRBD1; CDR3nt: TGTGCCAGCAGCCTTCGGACAGGGGTTAGCACAGATACGCAGTATTTT; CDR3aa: CASSLRTGVSTDTQYF
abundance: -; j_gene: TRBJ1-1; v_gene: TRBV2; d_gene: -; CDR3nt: TGTGCCAGCTCCCTGGGCGGGGGCAGCGCTGAAGCTTTCTTT; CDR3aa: CASSLGGGSAEAFF
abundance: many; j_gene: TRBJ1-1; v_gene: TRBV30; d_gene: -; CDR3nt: TGTGCCTGGAGTGTACGGGTGGACACTGAAGCTTTCTTT; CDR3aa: CAWSVRVDTEAFF
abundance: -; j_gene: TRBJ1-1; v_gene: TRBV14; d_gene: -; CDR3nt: TGTGCCAGCAGCCAAGTTGCGGGGAACACTGAAGCTTTCTTT; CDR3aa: CASSQVAGNTEAFF
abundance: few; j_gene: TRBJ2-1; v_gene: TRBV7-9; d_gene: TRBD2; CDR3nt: TGTGCCAGCAGCTTAGGACTAGCGGGGGAGAATGAGCAGTTCTTC; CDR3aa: CASSLGLAGENEQFF
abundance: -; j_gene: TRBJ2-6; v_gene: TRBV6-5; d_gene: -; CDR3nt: TGTGCCAGCAGGGGGACTGGGGCCAACGTCCTGACTTTC; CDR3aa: CASRGTGANVLTF
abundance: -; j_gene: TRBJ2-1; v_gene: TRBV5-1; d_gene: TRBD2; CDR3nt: TGCGCCAGCAGCTTGGAACCGGGACTAGCGCATGAGCAGTTCTTC; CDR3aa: CASSLEPGLAHEQFF
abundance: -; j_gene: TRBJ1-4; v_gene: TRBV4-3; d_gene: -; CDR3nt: TGCGCCAGCAGCCAGGAAACAGGGTACGGTGAAAAACTGTTTTTT; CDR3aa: CASSQETGYGEKLFF
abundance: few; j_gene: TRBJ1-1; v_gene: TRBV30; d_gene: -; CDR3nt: TGTGCCTGCCTGGCAGGGACCACTGAAGCTTTCTTT; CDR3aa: CACLAGTTEAFF
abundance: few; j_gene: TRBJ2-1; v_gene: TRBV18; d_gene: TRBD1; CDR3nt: TGTGCCAGCTCACCAGATACGGGACAGGGTTACAATGAGCAGTTCTTC; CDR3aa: CASSPDTGQGYNEQFF
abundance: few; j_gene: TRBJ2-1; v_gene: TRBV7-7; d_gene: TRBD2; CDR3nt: TGTGCCAGCAGCCCCGGACTAAGCGGGGGATACAATGAGCAGTTCTTC; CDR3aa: CASSPGLSGGYNEQFF
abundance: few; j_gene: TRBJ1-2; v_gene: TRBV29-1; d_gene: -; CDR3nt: TGCAGCGCCTCGACAGGCAACTATGGCTACACCTTC; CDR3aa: CSASTGNYGYTF
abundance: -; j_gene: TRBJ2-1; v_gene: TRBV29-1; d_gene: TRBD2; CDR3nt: TGCAGCGTCCTCGGGACTAGCGGGGGGGGTCGTGAGCAGTTCTTC; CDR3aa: CSVLGTSGGGREQFF
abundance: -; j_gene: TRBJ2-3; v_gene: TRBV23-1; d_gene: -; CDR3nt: TGCGCCAGCAGTCACCCCCGGCTAAACCCAGATACGCAGTATTTT; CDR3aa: CASSHPRLNPDTQYF
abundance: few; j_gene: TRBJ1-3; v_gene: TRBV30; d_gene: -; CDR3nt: TGTGCCTGGAGTGTACGTAGGAGCTCTGGAAACACCATATATTTT; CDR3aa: CAWSVRRSSGNTIYF
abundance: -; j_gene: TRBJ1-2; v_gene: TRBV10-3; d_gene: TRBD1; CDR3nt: TGTGCCATCAGGGGGACAGGGGAAGATGGCTACACCTTC; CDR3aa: CAIRGTGEDGYTF
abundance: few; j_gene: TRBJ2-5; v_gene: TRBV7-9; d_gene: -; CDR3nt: TGTGCCAGCAGACAATTTACAGGGTTCCAGGGCCAAGAGACCCAGTACTTC; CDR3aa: CASRQFTGFQGQETQYF
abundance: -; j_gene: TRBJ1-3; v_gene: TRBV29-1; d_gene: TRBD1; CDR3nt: TGCAGCGTGGGACAGGGAGGTACAGGAAACACCATATATTTT; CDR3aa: CSVGQGGTGNTIYF
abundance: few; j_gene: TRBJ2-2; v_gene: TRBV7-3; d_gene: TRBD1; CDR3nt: TGTGCCAGCAGCACCCCCGGGACAGGGAGCACCGGGGAGCTGTTTTTT; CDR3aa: CASSTPGTGSTGELFF
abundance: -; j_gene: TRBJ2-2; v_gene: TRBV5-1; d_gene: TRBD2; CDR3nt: TGCGCCAGCAGACCGGGACTAGTCACCGGGGAGCTGTTTTTT; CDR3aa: CASRPGLVTGELFF
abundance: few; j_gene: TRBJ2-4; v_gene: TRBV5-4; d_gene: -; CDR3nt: TGTGCCAGCAGCGGAGGGACAGAAAACATTCAGTACTTC; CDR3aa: CASSGGTENIQYF
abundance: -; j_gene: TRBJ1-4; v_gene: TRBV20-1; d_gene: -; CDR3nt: TGCAGTGCTAGAGTGGGTGAAAAACTGTTTTTT; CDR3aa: CSARVGEKLFF
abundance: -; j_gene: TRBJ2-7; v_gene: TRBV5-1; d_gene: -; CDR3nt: TGCGCCAGCAGCTTGATTCCGGGCGATAGCTCCTACGAGCAGTACTTC; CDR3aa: CASSLIPGDSSYEQYF
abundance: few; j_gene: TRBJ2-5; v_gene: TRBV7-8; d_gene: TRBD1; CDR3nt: TGTGCCAGCAGCGGGCGACAGGGGGCTCACGAGACCCAGTACTTC; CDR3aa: CASSGRQGAHETQYF
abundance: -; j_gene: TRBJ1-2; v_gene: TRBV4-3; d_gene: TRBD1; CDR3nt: TGCGCCAGCAGCCTTCGGACAGGGGATAGCTATGGCTACACCTTC; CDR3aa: CASSLRTGDSYGYTF
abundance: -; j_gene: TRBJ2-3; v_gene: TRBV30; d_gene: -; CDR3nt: TGTGCCTGTAGGGACTTTGATACGCAGTATTTT; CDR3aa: CACRDFDTQYF
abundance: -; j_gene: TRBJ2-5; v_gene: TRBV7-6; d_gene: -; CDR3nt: TGTGCCGGGAGCCTAGCGCCGGCGGAGACCCAGTACTTC; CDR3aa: CAGSLAPAETQYF
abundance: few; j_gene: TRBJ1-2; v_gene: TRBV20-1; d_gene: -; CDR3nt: TGCAGTGCTAGTCGCGGATATGGCTACACCTTC; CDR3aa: CSASRGYGYTF
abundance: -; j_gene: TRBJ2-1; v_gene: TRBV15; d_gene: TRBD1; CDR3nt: TGTGCCACCAGCAGATCCGGGACAGGGATGAATGAGCAGTTCTTC; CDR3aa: CATSRSGTGMNEQFF
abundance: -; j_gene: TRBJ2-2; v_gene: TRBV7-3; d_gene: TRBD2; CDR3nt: TGTGCCAGCAGCTTTAGCGGGATAAATACCGGGGAGCTGTTTTTT; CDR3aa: CASSFSGINTGELFF
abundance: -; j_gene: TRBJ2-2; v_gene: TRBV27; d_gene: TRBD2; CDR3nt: TGTGCCAGCAGTTTAAGCGGGAGCACGTCCGGGGAGCTGTTTTTT; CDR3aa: CASSLSGSTSGELFF
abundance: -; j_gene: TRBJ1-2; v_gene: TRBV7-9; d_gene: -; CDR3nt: TGTGCCAGCAGTTCACGTTTTTTGACAGGACGTGCTAACTATGGCTACACCTTC; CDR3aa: CASSSRFLTGRANYGYTF
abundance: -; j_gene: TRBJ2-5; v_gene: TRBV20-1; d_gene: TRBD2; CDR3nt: TGCAGTGCTAGAGCCCTAGCGGTGGAGTACTTC; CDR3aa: CSARALAVEYF